Shown below are 20 T cell receptor beta chains from a single sample sequenced in a study of CD8+CD57+ T cells in acquired aplastic anemia. The patients chosen for sequencing had shown expansion of CD8+CD57+ cells (detected by flow cytometry). Genomic DNA, the template, was used for profiling of the TCR beta VDJ and CDR3. TCRdb called the reads again in MiXCR, with one record for every CDR3 protein. The sample includes about 98,000 distinct CDR3 sequences, about 66% seen only once; the top ten take about 60%. Sequenced: sorted CD4+, CD8+, or CD8+CD57+ T cells (not recorded which) from PBMCs. These receptor sequences come from a human donor with aplastic anemia.

This sequence joins TRBV7-2 and TRBJ1-1; D is ambiguous. Germline V gene data show CDR1 as SGHTA and CDR2 as FQGNSA. This CDR3 contains 13 residues. V was cut by 4 bases and J by 1 base, with 7 bases left in between. As DNA, the CDR3 is TGTGCCAGCAGCTATACAGAGAACACTGAAGCTTTCTTT. Its protein is CASSYTENTEAFF.

The J gene is TRBJ1-3, the V gene TRBV20-1; D is ambiguous. Deletions cut 6 bases from V and 0 bases from J, with 6 bases between. Per germline, CDR1 DFQATT and CDR2 SNEGSKA (reference sequence). This CDR3 has 12 residues. CDR3 DNA sequence: TGCAGTGCGAGATACTCTGGAAACACCATATATTTT. Translation gives CSARYSGNTIYF.

With respect to this clonotype: The germline gene is not matched at one end of the junction; a read error may be the cause. This chain connects TRBV2 to TRBJ2-7; 8 positions match TRBD2. CDR3 length: 13 amino acids. Germline-derived CDR1 and CDR2 are SNHLY and FYNNEI. The CDR3 coding sequence is TGCGCCAGCAGACTAGCGCCCCTCTACGAGCAGTACTTC. Protein product: CASRLAPLYEQYF.

This clonotype was counted only a few times. The chain is built from TRBV10-3 and TRBJ1-2, with 12 bases identical to TRBD1. From germline, CDR1 is ENHRY and CDR2 SYGVKD. The CDR3 contains 15 residues. The V segment lost 3 bases and the J segment 4 bases; nucleotides outside the gene matches: 3. CDR3 region: CAISDGTGGFYGYTF. The CDR3 DNA follows: TGTGCCATCAGTGACGGGACAGGGGGCTTCTATGGCTACACCTTC.

This clonotype appeared a few times. The gene calls are TRBV19 and TRBJ1-2, with TRBD1 matching 9 bases. This CDR3 has 14 residues. Germline-derived CDR1 and CDR2 are LNHDA and SQIVND (reference sequence). V lost 4 bases to trimming and J lost 0 bases; unmatched junction nucleotides: 0. Here the CDR3 reads CASSRTGANYGYTF. The CDR3 region has the DNA TGTGCCAGTAGTAGGACAGGGGCTAACTATGGCTACACCTTC.

This chain connects TRBV29-1 to TRBJ1-4; D ambiguous. This CDR3 is 11 amino acids long. Trimming pared 4 bases from V and 0 bases from J, leaving 0 bases between. CDR1 and CDR2 from the germline V gene are SQVTM and ANQGSEA. CDR3 in amino acids: CSVATNEKLFF. CDR3 DNA sequence: TGCAGCGTTGCAACTAATGAAAAACTGTTTTTT.

This clonotype has just a few counts. The chain uses TRBV6-5 and TRBJ2-7; 8 bases agree with TRBD2. Looked up from germline, CDR1 is MNHEY and CDR2 is SVGAGI. J lost 6 bases, V lost 3 bases, and 7 bases had no gene match. CDR3 length: 14 residues. The CDR3 loop reads CASSYSGTSGEQYF. CDR3 nucleotides: TGTGCCAGCAGTTATAGCGGGACATCTGGCGAGCAGTACTTC.

This rearrangement joins TRBV9 to TRBJ2-3, with D possibly TRBD2 on 5 matching bases. Per germline, CDR1 SGDLS and CDR2 YYNGEE. Trimming removed 1 base from V and 8 bases from J, with 20 bases in between. This CDR3 has 16 residues. The CDR3 region has the DNA TGTGCCAGCAGCGTATTAGGAGATAGTTTGGCGGGTACGCAGTATTTT. As protein: CASSVLGDSLAGTQYF.

CDR3 loop: CASSRRDRAYEQYF. The DNA of the CDR3 is TGCGCCAGCAGCCGACGGGACAGGGCCTACGAGCAGTACTTC. This chain joins TRBV5-1 and TRBJ2-7; 9 nucleotides line up with TRBD1. The ends lost 4 bases at V and 2 bases at J; junction bases unmatched: 4. The CDR3 extends over 14 amino acids. Per germline, CDR1 SGHRS and CDR2 YFSETQ.

The chain joins TRBV19 to TRBJ2-7, with 8 positions matching TRBD2. Trimming cost V 6 bases and J 3 bases; bases outside gene matches: 16. The CDR3 has 17 residues. Germline lookup yields CDR1 LNHDA and CDR2 SQIVND (reference sequence). The CDR3 nucleotides are TGTGCCAGTAGCCACCCCTTGGGTAGCGGGACGGGCTACGAGCAGTACTTC. Protein sequence: CASSHPLGSGTGYEQYF.

This clonotype was found a few times. This chain links TRBV20-1 with TRBJ1-2; 8 nucleotides align to TRBD1. Per the germline V gene, CDR1 is DFQATT and CDR2 is SNEGSKA (reference sequence). There are 11 residues in the CDR3. J gave up 8 bases and V 6 bases, and 5 bases lay outside the gene matches. CDR3 coding DNA: TGCAGTGCACCGACAGGGGAGGGCTACACCTTC. Translated: CSAPTGEGYTF.

In this sample, this clonotype turned up a few times. The chain joins TRBV7-3 to TRBJ2-5, with 9 bases matching TRBD2. The CDR3 has 14 amino acids. V was clipped by 3 bases and J by 5 bases; unmatched bases: 4. Germline V lookup: CDR1 SGHTA, CDR2 FQGTGA. The CDR3 DNA is TGTGCCAGCAGCTTGGGACTAGCCGGGGAGACCCAGTACTTC. It encodes CASSLGLAGETQYF.

This clonotype was counted ten times or more. The chain carries TRBV3-1 and TRBJ2-7; 8 bases are shared with TRBD1. The V gene's germline CDR1 is LGHDT and CDR2 YNNKEL (reference sequence). The CDR3 has 16 amino acids. V gave up 3 bases and J gave up 3 bases; unmatched junction bases: 10. The CDR3 DNA reads TGTGCCAGCAGCCAGGATCAGGACAGGGTCTACTACGAGCAGTACTTC. This gives the protein CASSQDQDRVYYEQYF.

In this sample, this clonotype turned up many times. The chain carries TRBV7-2 and TRBJ2-1; possible D gene TRBD2, 6 bases. The germline V gene has CDR1 SGHTA and CDR2 FQGNSA. The CDR3 spans 18 residues. V lost 0 bases to trimming and J lost 0 bases, with 15 bases between them. CDR3 DNA sequence: TGTGCCAGCAGCTTAGCGCTGGGGGGAGCAAACTCCTACAATGAGCAGTTCTTC. Residues: CASSLALGGANSYNEQFF.

In the case of this clonotype: A much more abundant neighbour one base away suggests this may be a read error. This chain uses TRBV5-1 with TRBJ1-5, with D tentatively TRBD1 (5 bases). The germline V gene has CDR1 SGHRS and CDR2 YFSETQ. CDR3 length equals 14 residues. As DNA, the CDR3 is TGCGTCAGCAGCACCGGGACGGACCATCAGCCCCAGCATTTT. Translated: CVSSTGTDHQPQHF. The whole variable domain, filled in from reference TRBV5-1 and TRBJ1-5, reads KAGVTQTPRYLIKTRGQQVTLSCSPISGHRSVSWYQQTPGQGLQFLFEYFSETQRNKGNFPGRFSGRQFSNSRSEMNVSTLELGDSALYLCVSSTGTDHQPQHFGDGTRLSIL.

This chain uses TRBV11-1 with TRBJ2-5, with D perhaps being TRBD1 or TRBD2 (6 bases each). This CDR3 has 16 amino acids. The germline gives CDR1 SGHAT, CDR2 FQDESV (reference sequence). Trimming removed 5 bases from V and 1 base from J, with 17 bases in between. CDR3 in DNA: TGTGCCAGCAGCCCCACTCATGAGGGGGGCCAAGAGACCCAGTACTTC. Translation gives CASSPTHEGGQETQYF.

The V and J genes are TRBV6-6 and TRBJ2-5; 10 nucleotides agree with TRBD1. The V segment lost 4 bases and the J segment 7 bases; nucleotides outside the gene matches: 3. This CDR3 has 13 residues. Germline V CDR1 and CDR2: MNHNY, SVGAGI (reference sequence). In DNA form, the CDR3 reads TGTGCCAGCAGTTGGACAGGGGGAGGGACCCAGTACTTC. It translates to CASSWTGGGTQYF.

This clonotype was picked up a small number of times. CDR3 DNA sequence: TGTGCCATCAGCTCCTTAGTGGAGGGGACCACTGGGGCCAACGTCCTGACTTTC. It yields the protein CAISSLVEGTTGANVLTF. The chain is built from TRBV10-3 and TRBJ2-6, with D perhaps matching TRBD2 (6 bases). The germline gives CDR1 ENHRY, CDR2 SYGVKD. The CDR3 is 18 residues long. V dropped 6 bases and J dropped 2 bases, with 20 bases sitting between them.

The genes are TRBV25-1 and TRBJ1-1, with D perhaps TRBD1 (5 bases). V lost 4 bases, J lost 4 bases, and 13 bases lay in between. Germline V gives CDR1 MGHDK, CDR2 SYGVNS. The CDR3 has 14 residues. The DNA of the CDR3 is TGTGCCAGCAGTGTCGGAGCAGGGAGCACTGAAGCTTTCTTT. Amino acids: CASSVGAGSTEAFF.

The chain recombines TRBV2 with TRBJ1-5; TRBD1 is a possible D gene (5 bases). V lost 4 bases, J lost 2 bases, and 12 bases lay in between. CDR3 length: 15 residues. In germline, CDR1 is SNHLY, CDR2 FYNNEI. The CDR3 DNA follows: TGTGCCAGCAGTGGGGAGGGGATACGCAATCAGCCCCAGCATTTT. Translation: CASSGEGIRNQPQHF. Looking up the rest from reference TRBV2 and TRBJ1-5 gives the full variable domain: EPEVTQTPSHQVTQMGQEVILRCVPISNHLYFYWYRQILGQKVEFLVSFYNNEISEKSEIFDDQFSVERPDGSNFTLKIRSTKLEDSAMYFCASSGEGIRNQPQHFGDGTRLSIL.